Following are 9 T cell receptor beta chains from one sample sequenced in a study of T cells in Graves' hyperthyroidism and ophthalmopathy. RNA transcripts served as the template for amplifying TCR beta CDR3 regions. First-round RT-PCR of the TCR CDR3 relied on the HTBI primer set. TCRdb re-derived calls from the multiplex PCR reads in MiXCR, one entry per CDR3 protein. The data contain around 420,000 distinct CDR3 sequences, 15% to 18% of them seen just once; the ten biggest clones take up around 7.3%. What was sequenced was blood. Receptors originate from a woman between 18 and 29 years old with Graves' hyperthyroidism.

Ten or more counts support this clonotype. The chain has TRBV7-2 and TRBJ2-3, with 7 bases that match TRBD1. Germline V gene data show CDR1 as SGHTA and CDR2 as FQGNSA. The CDR3 has 15 residues. With 1 base clipped from V and 3 bases from J, the junction kept 4 bases outside the gene matches. CDR3 sequence reads: CASSLVGQETDTQYF. The DNA for the CDR3 is TGTGCCAGCAGCTTAGTAGGACAGGAAACAGATACGCAGTATTTT.

V gene TRBV7-9 combines with J gene TRBJ1-2, with 7 bases that match TRBD1. The trim removed 5 bases at V and 8 bases at J, leaving 5 bases unmatched. In germline, CDR1 is SEHNR, CDR2 FQNEAQ (reference sequence). The CDR3 runs to 12 residues. CDR3 amino acids: CASSRDRDGYTF. CDR3 nucleotides: TGTGCCAGCAGCCGAGACAGGGACGGCTACACCTTC.

This clonotype showed up many times. This chain uses TRBV6-1 with TRBJ1-2; TRBD1 matches at 8 bases. Germline V gene data show CDR1 as MNHNS and CDR2 as SASEGT. This CDR3 has 14 amino acids. Trimming at V came to 5 bases and at J to 5 bases, leaving 7 bases not matched to a gene. CDR3 in amino acids: CASSYGDRSYGYTF. The CDR3 nucleotides read TGTGCCAGCAGTTACGGGGACAGGAGTTATGGCTACACCTTC.

This clonotype was detected ten times or more. This chain links TRBV9 with TRBJ1-1, with 7 bases matching TRBD1. This CDR3 is built from 14 residues. CDR1 is SGDLS and CDR2 is YYNGEE in the germline V gene. After removal of 2 bases from V and 4 bases from J, the junction contained 5 bases not matched to a gene. The CDR3 region is CASSVQGGGTEAFF. CDR3 nucleotide sequence: TGTGCCAGCAGCGTCCAGGGGGGTGGCACTGAAGCTTTCTTT.

This clonotype was detected many times. The rearrangement links TRBV5-6 to TRBJ1-5; 7 bases map to TRBD1. This CDR3 comprises 18 residues. The germline V gene has CDR1 SGHDT and CDR2 YYEEEE. Losses at the gene ends were 1 base for V and 0 bases for J; bases not matched to a gene: 10. CDR3 in DNA: TGTGCCAGCAGCTTGTGGGACAGTGGATTTTATAGCAATCAGCCCCAGCATTTT. Protein: CASSLWDSGFYSNQPQHF.

This clonotype has at least ten counts. The genes are TRBV5-1 and TRBJ2-2; D is uncertain. Germline V gene data show CDR1 as SGHRS and CDR2 as YFSETQ. V was cut by 7 bases and J by 4 bases, with 14 bases left in between. The CDR3 runs 14 residues. CDR3 nucleotide sequence: TGCGCCAGCCGACGAGAGCTCGTCACCGGGGAGCTGTTTTTT. It translates to CASRRELVTGELFF. Full variable domain (outside the CDR3, taken from reference TRBV5-1 and TRBJ2-2): KAGVTQTPRYLIKTRGQQVTLSCSPISGHRSVSWYQQTPGQGLQFLFEYFSETQRNKGNFPGRFSGRQFSNSRSEMNVSTLELGDSALYLCASRRELVTGELFFGEGSRLTVL.

This clonotype was seen a handful of times. The rearrangement uses TRBV9 and TRBJ2-3; possible D gene TRBD2, 6 bases. The germline V gene encodes CDR1 SGDLS and CDR2 YYNGEE. This CDR3 has 15 residues. Deletions cut 0 bases from V and 2 bases from J, with 10 bases between. In DNA form, the CDR3 reads TGTGCCAGCAGCGTAGGCACGGGGGTCACAGATACGCAGTATTTT. Translated, it gives CASSVGTGVTDTQYF.

Many counts were recorded for this clonotype. The genes are TRBV12-3 or TRBV12-4 and TRBJ2-1; 9 bases are a match to TRBD2. The CDR3 is 17 residues long. V lost 6 bases and J lost 2; bases outside the gene matches: 11. The CDR3 spells CASSSVAGVGTYNEQFF. For the CDR3, the DNA is TGTGCCAGCAGCTCCGTAGCGGGAGTTGGGACCTACAATGAGCAGTTCTTC.

This clonotype has a handful of counts. The rearrangement links TRBV7-9 to TRBJ2-1; 9 bases align to TRBD2. CDR3 length: 15 amino acids. Germline V gene sequence: CDR1 SEHNR, CDR2 FQNEAQ (reference sequence). Trimming cost V 6 bases and J 3 bases; bases outside gene matches: 6. The CDR3 DNA is TGTGCCAGCAGTCCCCGGCGGGGGGGCTACAATGAGCAGTTCTTC. Its translation is CASSPRRGGYNEQFF.